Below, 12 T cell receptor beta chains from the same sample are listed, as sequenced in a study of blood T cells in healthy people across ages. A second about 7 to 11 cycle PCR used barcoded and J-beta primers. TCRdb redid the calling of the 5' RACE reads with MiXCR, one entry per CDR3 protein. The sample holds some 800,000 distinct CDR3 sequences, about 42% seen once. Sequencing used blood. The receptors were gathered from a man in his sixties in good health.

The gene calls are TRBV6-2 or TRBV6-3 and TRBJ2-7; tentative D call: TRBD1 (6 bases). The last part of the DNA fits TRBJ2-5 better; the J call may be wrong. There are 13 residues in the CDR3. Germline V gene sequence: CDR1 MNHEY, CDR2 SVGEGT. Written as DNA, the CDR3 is TGTGCCAGCACCGGGGACATAAGTGAGACCCAGTACTTC. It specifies CASTGDISETQYF.

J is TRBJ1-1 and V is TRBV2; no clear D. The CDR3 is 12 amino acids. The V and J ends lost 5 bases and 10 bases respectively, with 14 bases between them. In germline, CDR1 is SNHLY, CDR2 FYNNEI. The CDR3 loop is CASSLLGDRAFF. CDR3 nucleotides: TGTGCCAGCAGTCTACTTGGAGACCGAGCTTTCTTT. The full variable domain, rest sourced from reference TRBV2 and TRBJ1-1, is EPEVTQTPSHQVTQMGQEVILRCVPISNHLYFYWYRQILGQKVEFLVSFYNNEISEKSEIFDDQFSVERPDGSNFTLKIRSTKLEDSAMYFCASSLLGDRAFFGQGTRLTVV.

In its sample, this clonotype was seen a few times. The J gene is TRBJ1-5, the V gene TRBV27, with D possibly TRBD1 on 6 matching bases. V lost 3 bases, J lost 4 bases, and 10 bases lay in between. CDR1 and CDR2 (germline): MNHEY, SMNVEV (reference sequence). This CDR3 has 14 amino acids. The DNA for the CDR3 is TGTGCCAGCAGTTTGACAGGTTTTAATCAGCCCCAGCATTTT. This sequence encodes CASSLTGFNQPQHF.

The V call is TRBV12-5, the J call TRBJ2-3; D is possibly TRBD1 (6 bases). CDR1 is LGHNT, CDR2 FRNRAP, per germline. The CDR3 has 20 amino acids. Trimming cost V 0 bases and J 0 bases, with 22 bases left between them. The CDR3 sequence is CASGLVRTTQDSASTDTQYF. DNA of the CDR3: TGTGCTAGTGGTTTGGTCCGCACTACCCAGGACAGTGCTAGCACAGATACGCAGTATTTT.

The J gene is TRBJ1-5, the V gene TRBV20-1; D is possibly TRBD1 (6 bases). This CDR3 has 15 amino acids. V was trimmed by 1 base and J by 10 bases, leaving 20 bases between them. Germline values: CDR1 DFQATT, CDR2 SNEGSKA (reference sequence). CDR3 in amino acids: CSARGGTSVGAPQHF. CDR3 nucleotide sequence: TGCAGTGCTAGAGGGGGGACAAGTGTGGGAGCTCCCCAGCATTTT.

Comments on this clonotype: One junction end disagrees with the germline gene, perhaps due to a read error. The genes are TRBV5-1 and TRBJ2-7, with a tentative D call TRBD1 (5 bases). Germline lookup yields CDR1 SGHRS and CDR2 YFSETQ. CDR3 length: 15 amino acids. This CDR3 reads CASRDADTISYEHYF. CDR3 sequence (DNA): TGCGCCAGCAGGGACGCGGACACAATCTCCTACGAGCACTACTTC.

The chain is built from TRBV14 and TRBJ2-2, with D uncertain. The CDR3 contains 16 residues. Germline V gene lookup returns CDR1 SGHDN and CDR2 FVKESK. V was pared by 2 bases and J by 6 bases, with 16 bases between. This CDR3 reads CASSQLGVSYAGELFF. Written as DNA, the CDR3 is TGTGCCAGCAGCCAATTAGGCGTGAGCTACGCCGGGGAGCTGTTTTTT.

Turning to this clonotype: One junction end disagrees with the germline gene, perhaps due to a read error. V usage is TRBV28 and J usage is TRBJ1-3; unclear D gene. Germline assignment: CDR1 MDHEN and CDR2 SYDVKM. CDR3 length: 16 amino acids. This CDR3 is CASSFEGISSGNIIYF. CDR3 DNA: TGTGCCAGCAGTTTTGAAGGGATCAGCTCTGGAAACATCATATATTTT.

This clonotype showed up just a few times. CDR3 DNA sequence: TGCAGCGTCGAACTACAGGGATCTGGCTACACCTTC. Its translation is CSVELQGSGYTF. The chain carries TRBV29-1 and TRBJ1-2, with D maybe TRBD1 (6 bases). This CDR3 is 12 amino acids long. Deletions cut 6 bases from V and 7 bases from J, with 15 bases between. Germline V gene lookup returns CDR1 SQVTM and CDR2 ANQGSEA. The full variable domain, in which reference TRBV29-1 and TRBJ1-2 provide the parts outside the CDR3, is SAVISQKPSRDICQRGTSLTIQCQVDSQVTMMFWYRQQPGQSLTLIATANQGSEATYESGFVIDKFPISRPNLTFSTLTVSNMSPEDSSIYLCSVELQGSGYTFGSGTRLTVV.

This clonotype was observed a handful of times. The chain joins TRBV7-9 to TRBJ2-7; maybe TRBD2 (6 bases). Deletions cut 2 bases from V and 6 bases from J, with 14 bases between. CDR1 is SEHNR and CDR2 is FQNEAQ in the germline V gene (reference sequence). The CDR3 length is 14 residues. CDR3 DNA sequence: TGTGCCAGCAGCTTATCGGTCCCGGAGGGCGAGCAGTACTTC. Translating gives CASSLSVPEGEQYF.

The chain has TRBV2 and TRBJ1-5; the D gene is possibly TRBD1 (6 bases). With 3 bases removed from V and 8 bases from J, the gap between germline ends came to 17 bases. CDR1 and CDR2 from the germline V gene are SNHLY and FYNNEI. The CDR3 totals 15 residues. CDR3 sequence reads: CASSDTTGRRKPQHF. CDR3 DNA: TGTGCCAGCAGTGATACAACAGGGCGGAGGAAGCCCCAGCATTTT.

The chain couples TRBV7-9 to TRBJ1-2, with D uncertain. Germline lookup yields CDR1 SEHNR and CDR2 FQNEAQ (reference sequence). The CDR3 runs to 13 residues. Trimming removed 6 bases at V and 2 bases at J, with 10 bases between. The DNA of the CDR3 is TGTGCCAGCAGTCCCCCGGCCAACTATGGCTACACCTTC. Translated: CASSPPANYGYTF. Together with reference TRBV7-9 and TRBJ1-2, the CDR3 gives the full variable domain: DTGVSQNPRHKITKRGQNVTFRCDPISEHNRLYWYRQTLGQGPEFLTYFQNEAQLEKSRLLSDRFSAERPKGSFSTLEIQRTEQGDSAMYLCASSPPANYGYTFGSGTRLTVV.